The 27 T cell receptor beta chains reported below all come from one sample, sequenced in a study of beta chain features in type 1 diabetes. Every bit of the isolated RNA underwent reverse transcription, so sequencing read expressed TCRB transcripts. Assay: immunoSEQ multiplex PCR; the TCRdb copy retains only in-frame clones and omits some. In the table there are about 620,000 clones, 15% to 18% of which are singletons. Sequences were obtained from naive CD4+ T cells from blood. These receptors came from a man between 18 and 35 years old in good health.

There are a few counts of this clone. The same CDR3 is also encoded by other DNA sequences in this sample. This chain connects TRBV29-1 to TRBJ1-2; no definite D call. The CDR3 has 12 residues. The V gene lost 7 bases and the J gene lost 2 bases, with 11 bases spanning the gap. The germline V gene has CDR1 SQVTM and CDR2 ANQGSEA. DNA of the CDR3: TGCAGCGCCCTAGACGGAAACTATGGCTACACCTTC. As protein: CSALDGNYGYTF. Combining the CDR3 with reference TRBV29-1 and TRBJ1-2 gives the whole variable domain SAVISQKPSRDICQRGTSLTIQCQVDSQVTMMFWYRQQPGQSLTLIATANQGSEATYESGFVIDKFPISRPNLTFSTLTVSNMSPEDSSIYLCSALDGNYGYTFGSGTRLTVV.

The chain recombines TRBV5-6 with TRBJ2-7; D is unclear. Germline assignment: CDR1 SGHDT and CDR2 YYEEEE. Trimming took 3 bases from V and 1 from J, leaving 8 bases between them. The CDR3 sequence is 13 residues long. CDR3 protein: CASSWAGSYEQYF. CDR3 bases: TGTGCCAGCAGCTGGGCTGGTTCCTACGAGCAGTACTTC.

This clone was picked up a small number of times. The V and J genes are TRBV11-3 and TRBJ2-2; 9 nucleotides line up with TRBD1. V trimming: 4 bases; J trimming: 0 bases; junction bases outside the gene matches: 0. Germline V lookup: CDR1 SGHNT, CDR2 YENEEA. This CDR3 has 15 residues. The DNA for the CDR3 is TGTGCCAGCAGCTGGACAGGGGCGAACACCGGGGAGCTGTTTTTT. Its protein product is CASSWTGANTGELFF.

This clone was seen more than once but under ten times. The CDR3 protein is CASSQDRVNYGYTF. For the CDR3, the DNA is TGCGCCAGCAGCCAAGATCGGGTGAACTATGGCTACACCTTC. The chain carries TRBV4-3 and TRBJ1-2; D gene uncertain. The CDR3 is made up of 14 amino acids. Germline loops: CDR1 LGHNA, CDR2 YSLEER. V dropped 0 bases and J dropped 2 bases, with 7 bases sitting between them.

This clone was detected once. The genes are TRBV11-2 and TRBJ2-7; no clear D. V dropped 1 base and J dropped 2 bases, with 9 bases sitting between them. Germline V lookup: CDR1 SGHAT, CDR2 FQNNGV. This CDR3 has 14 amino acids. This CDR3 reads CASSLGSSPYEQYF. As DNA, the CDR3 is TGTGCCAGCAGCTTAGGTTCTAGTCCCTACGAGCAGTACTTC.

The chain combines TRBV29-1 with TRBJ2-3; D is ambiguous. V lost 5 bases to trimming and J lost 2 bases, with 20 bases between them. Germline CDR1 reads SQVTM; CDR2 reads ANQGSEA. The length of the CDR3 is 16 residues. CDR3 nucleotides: TGCAGCGTTCCAATAGTCTTTGGGGTATTCACAGATACGCAGTATTTT. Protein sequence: CSVPIVFGVFTDTQYF.

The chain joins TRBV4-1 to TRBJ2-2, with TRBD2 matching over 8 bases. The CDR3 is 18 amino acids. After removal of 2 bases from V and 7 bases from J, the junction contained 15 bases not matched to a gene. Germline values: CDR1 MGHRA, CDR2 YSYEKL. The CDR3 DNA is TGCGCCAGCAGCCAAATTGATGGCGGGAGGAGGAGAGGCGGGGAGCTGTTTTTT. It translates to CASSQIDGGRRRGGELFF.

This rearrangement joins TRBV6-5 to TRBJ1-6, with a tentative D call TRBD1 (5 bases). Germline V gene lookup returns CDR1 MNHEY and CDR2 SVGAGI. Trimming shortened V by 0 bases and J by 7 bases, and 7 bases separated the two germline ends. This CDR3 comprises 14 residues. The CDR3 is CASSYSGANSPLHF. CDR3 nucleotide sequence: TGTGCCAGCAGTTACTCCGGGGCGAATTCACCCCTCCACTTT.

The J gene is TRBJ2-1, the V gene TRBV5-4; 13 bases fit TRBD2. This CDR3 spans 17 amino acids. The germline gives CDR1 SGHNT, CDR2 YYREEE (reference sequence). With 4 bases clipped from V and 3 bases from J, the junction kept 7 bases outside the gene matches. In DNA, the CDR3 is TGTGCCAGCAGCCAAGGGACTAGCGGGATCAGCTACAATGAGCAGTTCTTC. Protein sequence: CASSQGTSGISYNEQFF. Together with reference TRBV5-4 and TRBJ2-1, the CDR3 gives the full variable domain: ETGVTQSPTHLIKTRGQQVTLRCSSQSGHNTVSWYQQALGQGPQFIFQYYREEENGRGNFPPRFSGLQFPNYSSELNVNALELDDSALYLCASSQGTSGISYNEQFFGPGTRLTVL.

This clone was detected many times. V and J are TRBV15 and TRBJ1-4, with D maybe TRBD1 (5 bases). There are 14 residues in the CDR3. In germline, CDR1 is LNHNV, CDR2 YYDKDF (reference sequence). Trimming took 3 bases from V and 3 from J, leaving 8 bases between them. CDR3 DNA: TGTGCCACCAGCAGCAGGGTGCCTAATGAAAAACTGTTTTTT. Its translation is CATSSRVPNEKLFF.

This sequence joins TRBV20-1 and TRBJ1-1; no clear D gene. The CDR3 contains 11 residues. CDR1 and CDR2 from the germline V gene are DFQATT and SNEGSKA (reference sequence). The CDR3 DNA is TGCATCCTATGGAGGAACACTGAAGCTTTCTTT. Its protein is CILWRNTEAFF.

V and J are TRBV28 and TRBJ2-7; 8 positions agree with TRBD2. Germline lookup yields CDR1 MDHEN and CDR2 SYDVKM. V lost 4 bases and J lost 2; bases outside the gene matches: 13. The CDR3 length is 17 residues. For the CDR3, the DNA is TGTGCCAGCAGTTCCGCCGGGCCCGGGACTAGAGCCTACGAGCAGTACTTC. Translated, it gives CASSSAGPGTRAYEQYF.

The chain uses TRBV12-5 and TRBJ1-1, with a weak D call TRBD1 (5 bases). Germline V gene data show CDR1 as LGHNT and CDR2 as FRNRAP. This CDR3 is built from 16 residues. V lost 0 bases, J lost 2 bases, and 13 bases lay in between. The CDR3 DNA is TGTGCTAGTGGTTTGGTAGTAAGGGGCTCCAACACTGAAGCTTTCTTT. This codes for CASGLVVRGSNTEAFF.

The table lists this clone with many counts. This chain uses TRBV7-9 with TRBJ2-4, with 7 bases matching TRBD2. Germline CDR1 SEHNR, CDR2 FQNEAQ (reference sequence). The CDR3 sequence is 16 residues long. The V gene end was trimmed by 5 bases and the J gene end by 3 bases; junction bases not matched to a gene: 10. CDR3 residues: CASSPETPGGKNIQYF. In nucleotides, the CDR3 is TGTGCCAGCAGCCCAGAAACCCCGGGGGGCAAAAACATTCAGTACTTC.

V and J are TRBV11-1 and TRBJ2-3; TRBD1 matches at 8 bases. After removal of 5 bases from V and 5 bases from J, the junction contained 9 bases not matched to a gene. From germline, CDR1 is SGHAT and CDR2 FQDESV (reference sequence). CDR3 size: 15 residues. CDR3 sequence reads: CASSPSGTGKDTQYF. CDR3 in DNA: TGTGCCAGCAGCCCCTCAGGGACAGGAAAAGATACGCAGTATTTT.

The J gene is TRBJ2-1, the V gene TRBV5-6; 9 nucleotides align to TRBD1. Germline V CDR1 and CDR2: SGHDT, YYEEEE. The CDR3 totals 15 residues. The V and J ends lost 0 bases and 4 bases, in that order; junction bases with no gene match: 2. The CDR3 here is CASSLDRGLYNEQFF. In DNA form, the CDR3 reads TGTGCCAGCAGCTTGGACAGGGGGCTATACAATGAGCAGTTCTTC.

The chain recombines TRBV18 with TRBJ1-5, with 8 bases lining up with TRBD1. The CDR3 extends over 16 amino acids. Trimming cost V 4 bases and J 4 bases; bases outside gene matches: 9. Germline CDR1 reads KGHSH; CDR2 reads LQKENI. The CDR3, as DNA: TGTGCCAGCTCACGCCGGGACAGGCAGTCTAATCAGCCCCAGCATTTT. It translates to CASSRRDRQSNQPQHF.

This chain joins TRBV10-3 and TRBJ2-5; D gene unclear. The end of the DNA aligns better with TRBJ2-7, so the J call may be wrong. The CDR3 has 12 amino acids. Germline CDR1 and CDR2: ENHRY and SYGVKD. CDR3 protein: CAISGRTYEQYF. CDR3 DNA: TGTGCCATCAGCGGCAGGACCTACGAGCAGTACTTC.

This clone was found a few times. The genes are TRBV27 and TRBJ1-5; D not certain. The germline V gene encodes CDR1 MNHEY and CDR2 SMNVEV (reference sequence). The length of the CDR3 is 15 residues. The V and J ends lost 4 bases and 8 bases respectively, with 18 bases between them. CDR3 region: CASSSNKIRIEPQHF. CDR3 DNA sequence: TGTGCCAGCAGTTCCAACAAGATTCGTATCGAGCCCCAGCATTTT.

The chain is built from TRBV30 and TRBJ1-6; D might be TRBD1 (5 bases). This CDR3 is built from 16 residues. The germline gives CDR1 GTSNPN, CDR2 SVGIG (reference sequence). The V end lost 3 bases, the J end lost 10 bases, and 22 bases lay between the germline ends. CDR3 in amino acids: CAWRISGGEGLSPLHF. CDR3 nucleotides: TGTGCCTGGAGGATTTCGGGGGGAGAGGGATTATCACCCCTCCACTTT.

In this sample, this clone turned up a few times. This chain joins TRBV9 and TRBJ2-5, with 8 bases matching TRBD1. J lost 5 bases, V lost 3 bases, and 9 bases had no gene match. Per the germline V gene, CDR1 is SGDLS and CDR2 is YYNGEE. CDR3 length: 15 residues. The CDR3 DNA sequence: TGTGCCAGCAGCGCTCGTTCAGGGGGCGGGGAGACCCAGTACTTC. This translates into CASSARSGGGETQYF.

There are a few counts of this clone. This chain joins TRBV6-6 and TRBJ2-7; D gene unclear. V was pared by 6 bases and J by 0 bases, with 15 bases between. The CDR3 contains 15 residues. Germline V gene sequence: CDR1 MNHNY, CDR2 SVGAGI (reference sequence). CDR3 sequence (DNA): TGTGCCAGCAGCCCCCGGAGTAGGCTCTCCTACGAGCAGTACTTC. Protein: CASSPRSRLSYEQYF.

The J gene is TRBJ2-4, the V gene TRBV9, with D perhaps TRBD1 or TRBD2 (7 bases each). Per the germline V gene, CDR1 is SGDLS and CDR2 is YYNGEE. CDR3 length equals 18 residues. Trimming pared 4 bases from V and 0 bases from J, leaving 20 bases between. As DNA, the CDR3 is TGTGCCAGCAGCCCTCAGGGGGGGGGCCGTTCAGCCAAAAACATTCAGTACTTC. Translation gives CASSPQGGGRSAKNIQYF. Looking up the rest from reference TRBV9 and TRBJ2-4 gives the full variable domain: DSGVTQTPKHLITATGQRVTLRCSPRSGDLSVYWYQQSLDQGLQFLIQYYNGEERAKGNILERFSAQQFPDLHSELNLSSLELGDSALYFCASSPQGGGRSAKNIQYFGAGTRLSVL.

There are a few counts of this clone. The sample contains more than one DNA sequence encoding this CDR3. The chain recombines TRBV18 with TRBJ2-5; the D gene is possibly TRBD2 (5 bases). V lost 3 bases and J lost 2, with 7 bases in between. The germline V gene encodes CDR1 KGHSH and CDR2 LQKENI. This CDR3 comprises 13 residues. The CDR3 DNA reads TGTGCCAGCTCACCGGGAGTTCAAGAGACCCAGTACTTC. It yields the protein CASSPGVQETQYF. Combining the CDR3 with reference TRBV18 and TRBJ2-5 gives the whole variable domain NAGVMQNPRHLVRRRGQEARLRCSPMKGHSHVYWYRQLPEEGLKFMVYLQKENIIDESGMPKERFSAEFPKEGPSILRIQQVVRGDSAAYFCASSPGVQETQYFGPGTRLLVL.

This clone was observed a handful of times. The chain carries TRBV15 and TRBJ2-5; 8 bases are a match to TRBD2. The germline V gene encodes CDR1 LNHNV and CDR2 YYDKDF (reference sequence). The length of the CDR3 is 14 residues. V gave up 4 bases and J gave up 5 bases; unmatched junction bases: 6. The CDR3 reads CATSIRGGRETQYF. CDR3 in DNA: TGTGCCACCAGCATTCGGGGGGGCAGGGAGACCCAGTACTTC.

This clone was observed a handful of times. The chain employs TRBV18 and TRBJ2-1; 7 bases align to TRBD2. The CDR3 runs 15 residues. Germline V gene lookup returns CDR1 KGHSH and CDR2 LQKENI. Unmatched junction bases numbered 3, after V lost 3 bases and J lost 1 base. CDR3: CASSPAGRSYNEQFF. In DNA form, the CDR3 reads TGTGCCAGCTCACCGGCCGGGAGGTCCTACAATGAGCAGTTCTTC.

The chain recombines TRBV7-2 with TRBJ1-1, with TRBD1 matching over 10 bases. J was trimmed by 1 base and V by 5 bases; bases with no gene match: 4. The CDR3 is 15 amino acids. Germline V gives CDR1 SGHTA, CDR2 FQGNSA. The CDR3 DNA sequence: TGTGCCAGCAGCCTGGGGGACAGGGGGAACACTGAAGCTTTCTTT. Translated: CASSLGDRGNTEAFF. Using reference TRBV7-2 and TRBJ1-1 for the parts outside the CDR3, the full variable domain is GAGVSQSPSNKVTEKGKDVELRCDPISGHTALYWYRQSLGQGLEFLIYFQGNSAPDKSGLPSDRFSAERTGGSVSTLTIQRTQQEDSAVYLCASSLGDRGNTEAFFGQGTRLTVV.